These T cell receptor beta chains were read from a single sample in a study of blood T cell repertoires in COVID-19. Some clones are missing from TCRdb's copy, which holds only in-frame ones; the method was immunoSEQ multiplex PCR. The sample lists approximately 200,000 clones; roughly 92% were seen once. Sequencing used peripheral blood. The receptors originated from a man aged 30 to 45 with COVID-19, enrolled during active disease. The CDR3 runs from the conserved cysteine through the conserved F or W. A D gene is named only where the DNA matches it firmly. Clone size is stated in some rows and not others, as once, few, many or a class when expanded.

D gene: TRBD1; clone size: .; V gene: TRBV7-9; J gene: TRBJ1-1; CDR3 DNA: TGTGCCAGCAGCCCCCAGACAGGGTTGGGAGCTTTCTTT; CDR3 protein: CASSPQTGLGAFF
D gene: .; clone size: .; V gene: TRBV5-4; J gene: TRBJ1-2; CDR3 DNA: TGTGCCAGCAAAGACAATAACTATGGCTACACCTTC; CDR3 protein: CASKDNNYGYTF
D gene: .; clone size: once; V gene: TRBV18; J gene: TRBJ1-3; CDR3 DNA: TGTGCCAGCTCACTATCAAGACAGGTAGAAAACACCATATATTTT; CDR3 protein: CASSLSRQVENTIYF
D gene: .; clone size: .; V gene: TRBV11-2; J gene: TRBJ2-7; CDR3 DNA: TGTGCCAGCAGCTTAACAGGGATGAGCTCCTACGAGCAGTACTTC; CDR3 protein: CASSLTGMSSYEQYF
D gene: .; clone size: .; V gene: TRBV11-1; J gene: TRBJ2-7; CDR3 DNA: TGTGCCAGCAGCCACGGAGCTTCGGGCTACGAGCAGTACTTC; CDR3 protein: CASSHGASGYEQYF
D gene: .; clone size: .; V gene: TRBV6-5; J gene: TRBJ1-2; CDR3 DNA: TGTGCCAGCAGAATGACAGCTAACTATGGCTACACCTTC; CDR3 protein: CASRMTANYGYTF
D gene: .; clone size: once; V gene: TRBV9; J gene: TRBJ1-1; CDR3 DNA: TGTGCCAGCGGGCAGGGGCACCCTTTCACTGAAGCTTTCTTT; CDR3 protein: CASGQGHPFTEAFF
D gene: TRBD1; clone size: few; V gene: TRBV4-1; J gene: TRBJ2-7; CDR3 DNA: TGCGCCAGCAGCCAACCGGGACAGGGCTACGAGCAGTACTTC; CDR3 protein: CASSQPGQGYEQYF
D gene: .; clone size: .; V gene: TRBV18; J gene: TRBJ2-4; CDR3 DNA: TGTGCCAGCCATACCACGGAGATCTCCCCTGAAAACATTCAGTACTTC; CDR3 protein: CASHTTEISPENIQYF
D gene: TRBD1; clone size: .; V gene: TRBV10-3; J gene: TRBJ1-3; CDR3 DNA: TGTGCCATCAGTGAGGCAGCCGGGACAGGTGCCGGAAACACCATATATTTT; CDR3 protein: CAISEAAGTGAGNTIYF
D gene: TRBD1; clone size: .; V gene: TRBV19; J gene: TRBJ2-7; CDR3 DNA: TGTGCCAGTAGTATCGGGACAGGGGTGTCCGAGCAGTACTTC; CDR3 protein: CASSIGTGVSEQYF
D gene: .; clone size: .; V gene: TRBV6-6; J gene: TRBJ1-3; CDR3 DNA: TGTGCCAGCAGTTACGGTGGAGGGGGAAACACCATATATTTT; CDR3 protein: CASSYGGGGNTIYF
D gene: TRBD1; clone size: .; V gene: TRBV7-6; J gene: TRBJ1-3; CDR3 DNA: TGTGCCAGCAGCTCCCAAGGGTGGGACAGAGGAAACACCATATATTTT; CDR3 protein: CASSSQGWDRGNTIYF
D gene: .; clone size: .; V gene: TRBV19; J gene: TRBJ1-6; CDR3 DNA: TGTGCCAGTAGAGGCCGACAGAGCCAAAATTCACCCCTCCACTTT; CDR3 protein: CASRGRQSQNSPLHF
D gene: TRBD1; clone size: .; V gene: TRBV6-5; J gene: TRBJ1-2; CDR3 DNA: TGTGCCAGCAGCAAGGACAGGGTGAACTATGGCTACACCTTC; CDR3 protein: CASSKDRVNYGYTF
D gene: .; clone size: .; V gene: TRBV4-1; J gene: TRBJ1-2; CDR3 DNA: TGCGCCAGCAGCCAAGAGTGGGACACCTTTAACTATGGCTACACCTTC; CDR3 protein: CASSQEWDTFNYGYTF
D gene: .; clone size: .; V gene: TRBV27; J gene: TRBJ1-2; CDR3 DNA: TGTGCCAGCAGCCGAATCGGGTTCAATGGCTACACCTTC; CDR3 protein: CASSRIGFNGYTF
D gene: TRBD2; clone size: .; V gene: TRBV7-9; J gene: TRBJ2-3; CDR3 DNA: TGTGCCAGCAGCTTCTCGGGACTAGCGGGGCGGCTTAGCACAGATACGCAGTATTTT; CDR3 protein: CASSFSGLAGRLSTDTQYF
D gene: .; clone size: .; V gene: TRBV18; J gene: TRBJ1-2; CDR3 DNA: TGTGCCAGCTCACCACTGGAAGGACACGGCTACACCTTC; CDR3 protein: CASSPLEGHGYTF
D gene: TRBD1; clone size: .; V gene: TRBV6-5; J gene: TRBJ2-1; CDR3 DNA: TGTGCCAGCAAAAGTGGACAGGGGGCATTCGAGCAGTTCTTC; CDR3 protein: CASKSGQGAFEQFF
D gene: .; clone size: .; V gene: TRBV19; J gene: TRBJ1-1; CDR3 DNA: TGTGCCAGTAATATACCTGGGCAAAACACTGAAGCTTTCTTT; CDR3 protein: CASNIPGQNTEAFF
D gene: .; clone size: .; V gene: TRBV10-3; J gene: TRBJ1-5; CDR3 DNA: TGTGCCATCAGCCGGGAGGTAAATCAGCCCCAGCATTTT; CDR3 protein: CAISREVNQPQHF
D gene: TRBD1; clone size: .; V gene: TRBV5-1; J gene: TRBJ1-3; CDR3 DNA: TGCGCCAGCAGCTTGACAGGGGATGGAAACACCATATATTTT; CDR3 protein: CASSLTGDGNTIYF
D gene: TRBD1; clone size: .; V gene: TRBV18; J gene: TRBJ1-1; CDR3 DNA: TGTGCCAGCTCAAGACAGGGGGCTAAACCGAACACTGAAGCTTTCTTT; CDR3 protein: CASSRQGAKPNTEAFF
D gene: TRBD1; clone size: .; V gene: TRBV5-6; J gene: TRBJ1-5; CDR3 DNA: TGTGCCAGCAGCAAGGGACAGCTTTATAGCAATCAGCCCCAGCATTTT; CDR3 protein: CASSKGQLYSNQPQHF
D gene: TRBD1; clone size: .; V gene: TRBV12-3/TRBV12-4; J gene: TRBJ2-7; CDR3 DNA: TGTGCCAGCAGAGCAGGGGGTGTGCAGTACTTC; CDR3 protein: CASRAGGVQYF
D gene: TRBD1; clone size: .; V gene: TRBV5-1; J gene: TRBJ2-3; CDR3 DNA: TGCGCCAGCAGCTCGCTGACTGGACAGGGGGGTATCGATACGCAGTATTTT; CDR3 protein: CASSSLTGQGGIDTQYF
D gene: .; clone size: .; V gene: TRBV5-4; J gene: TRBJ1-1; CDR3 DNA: TGTGCCAGCAGTCCGGGGGGCGACAGGAACACTGAAGCTTTCTTT; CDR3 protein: CASSPGGDRNTEAFF
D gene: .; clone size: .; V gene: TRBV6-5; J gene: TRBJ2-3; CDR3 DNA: TGTGCCAGCAGTTACTGGCACGGACAGACCACAGATACGCAGTATTTT; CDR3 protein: CASSYWHGQTTDTQYF
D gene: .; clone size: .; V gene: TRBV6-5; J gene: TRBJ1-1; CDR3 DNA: TGTGCCAGCAGTTACAGCGGCAGGTGGGGCACTGAAGCTTTCTTT; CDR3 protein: CASSYSGRWGTEAFF
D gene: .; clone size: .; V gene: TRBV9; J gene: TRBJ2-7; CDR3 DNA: TGTGCCAGCAGCCCACGACAGACACCAAGGGGGGAGCAGTACTTC; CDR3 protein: CASSPRQTPRGEQYF
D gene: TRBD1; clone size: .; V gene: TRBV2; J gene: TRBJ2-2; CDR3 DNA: TGTGCCAGCGAGAGGGGGCAGAACACCGGGGAGCTGTTTTTT; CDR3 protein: CASERGQNTGELFF
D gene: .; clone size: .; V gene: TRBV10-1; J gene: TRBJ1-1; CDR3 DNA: TGCGCCAGCAGTGACGGGGAAAGCGAACGTGAAGCTTTCTTT; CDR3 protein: CASSDGESEREAFF
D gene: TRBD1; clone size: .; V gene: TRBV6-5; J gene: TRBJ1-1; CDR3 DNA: TGTGCCAGCAGGCGACAGGGTGGACAGACTTTCTTT; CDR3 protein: CASRRQGGQTFF
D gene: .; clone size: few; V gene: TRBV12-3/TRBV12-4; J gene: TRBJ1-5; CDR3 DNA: TGTGCCAGCAGTTGGACAGACAATCAGCCCCAGCATTTT; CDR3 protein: CASSWTDNQPQHF
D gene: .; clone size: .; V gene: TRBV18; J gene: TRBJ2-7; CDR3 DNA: TGTGCCAGCTCACCATCCCGGGCCAAAGCGGCCTACGAGCAGTACTTC; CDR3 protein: CASSPSRAKAAYEQYF
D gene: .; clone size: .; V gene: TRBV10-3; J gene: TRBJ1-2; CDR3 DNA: TGTGCCATCAGTGAGTCGACGAGGGTTCAATATGGCTACACCTTC; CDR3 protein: CAISESTRVQYGYTF
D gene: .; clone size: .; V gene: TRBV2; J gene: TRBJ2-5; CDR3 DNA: TGTGCCAGCAGTGACGGCGGCCAAGAGACCCAGTACTTC; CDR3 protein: CASSDGGQETQYF
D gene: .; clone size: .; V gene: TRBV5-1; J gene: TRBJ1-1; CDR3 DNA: TGCGCCAGCAGCGGGGGCGACGGGGAGAACACTGAAGCTTTCTTT; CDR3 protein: CASSGGDGENTEAFF
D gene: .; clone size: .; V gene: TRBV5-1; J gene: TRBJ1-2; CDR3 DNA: TGCGCCAGCAGCTTGACAGCTAACTATGGCTACACCTTC; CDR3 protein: CASSLTANYGYTF
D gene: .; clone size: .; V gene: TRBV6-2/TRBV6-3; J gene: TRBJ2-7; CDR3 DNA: TGTGCCAGCAGCTTTACTCCTAGCTCCGAGCAGTACTTC; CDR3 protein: CASSFTPSSEQYF
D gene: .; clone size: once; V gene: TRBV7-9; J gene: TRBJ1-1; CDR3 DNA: TGTGCCAGCACCCAGGGAGGGGCCACTGAAGCTTTCTTT; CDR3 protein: CASTQGGATEAFF
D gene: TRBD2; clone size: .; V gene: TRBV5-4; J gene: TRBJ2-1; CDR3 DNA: TGTGCCAGCAGCTTGGAAGCGGGGGCCTACAATGAGCAGTTCTTC; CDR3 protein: CASSLEAGAYNEQFF
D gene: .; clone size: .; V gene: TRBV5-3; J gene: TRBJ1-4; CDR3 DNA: TGTGCCAGAAGCTTTCCGGGGAAAAATGAAAAACTGTTTTTT; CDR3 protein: CARSFPGKNEKLFF
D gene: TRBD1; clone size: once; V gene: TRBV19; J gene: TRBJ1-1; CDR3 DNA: TGTGCCAGTAGTACCGACAGGGGGCTCACTGAAGCTTTCTTT; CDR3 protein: CASSTDRGLTEAFF
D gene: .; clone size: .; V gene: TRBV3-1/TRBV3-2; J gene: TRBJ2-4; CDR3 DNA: TGTGCCAGCAGCCAAGAAGGGGGTGCAGAGATCCACTTAGCCAAAAACATTCAGTACTTC; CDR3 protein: CASSQEGGAEIHLAKNIQYF
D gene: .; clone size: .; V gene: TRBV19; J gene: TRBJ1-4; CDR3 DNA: TGTGCCAGTAGTATACTAGGCGAGAGACTGTTTTTT; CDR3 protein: CASSILGERLFF
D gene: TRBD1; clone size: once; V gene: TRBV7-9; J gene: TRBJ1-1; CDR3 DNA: TGTGCCAGCACATATGGACAGGGGGACGCTGAAGCTTTCTTT; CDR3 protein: CASTYGQGDAEAFF
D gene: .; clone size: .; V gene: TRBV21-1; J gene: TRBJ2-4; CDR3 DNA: TGTGCCAGCACCCTTGTTGAACGACTCAAAGCTAAAAACATTCAGTACTTC; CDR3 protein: CASTLVERLKAKNIQYF
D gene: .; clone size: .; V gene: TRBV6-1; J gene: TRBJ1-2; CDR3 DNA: TGTGCCAGCAGTGAAGCAGGGGCTAATGGCTACACCTTC; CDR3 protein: CASSEAGANGYTF
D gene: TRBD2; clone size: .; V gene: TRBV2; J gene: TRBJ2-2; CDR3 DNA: TGTGCCAGCAGGGGGACTAGATGGGCTGGGGAGCTGTTTTTT; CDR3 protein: CASRGTRWAGELFF
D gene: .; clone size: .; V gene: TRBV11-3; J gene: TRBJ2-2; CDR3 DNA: TGTGCCAGCAGCTTATCTTACGGAGGGAACACCGGGGAGCTGTTTTTT; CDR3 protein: CASSLSYGGNTGELFF
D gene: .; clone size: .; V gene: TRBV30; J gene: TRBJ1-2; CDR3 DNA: TGTGCCTGGAGCCAGACCTCGACAGGCCCTATGCGCTACACCTTC; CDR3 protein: CAWSQTSTGPMRYTF
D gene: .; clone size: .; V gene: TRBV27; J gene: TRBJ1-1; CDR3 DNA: TGTGCCAGCAGTTTATTGGGAGGAGCGAACACTGAAGCTTTCTTT; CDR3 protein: CASSLLGGANTEAFF
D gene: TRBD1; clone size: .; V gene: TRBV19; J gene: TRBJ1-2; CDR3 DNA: TGTGCCAGTAGTTTGAGACAGGGGGCTTCTGTCTATGGCTACACCTTC; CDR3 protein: CASSLRQGASVYGYTF
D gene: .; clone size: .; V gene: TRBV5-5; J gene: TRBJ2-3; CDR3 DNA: TGTGCCAGCAGCTCCAGGGGGGCAGGGAAGCACACAGATACGCAGTATTTT; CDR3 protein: CASSSRGAGKHTDTQYF
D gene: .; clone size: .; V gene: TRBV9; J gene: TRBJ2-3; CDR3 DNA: TGTGCCAGCAGCGTAAGAGGGCTAGTCGGCACAGATACGCAGTATTTT; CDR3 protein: CASSVRGLVGTDTQYF
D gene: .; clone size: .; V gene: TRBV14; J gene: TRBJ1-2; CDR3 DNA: TGTGCCAGCAGCCAGCGGCAAAACTATGGCTACACCTTC; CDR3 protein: CASSQRQNYGYTF
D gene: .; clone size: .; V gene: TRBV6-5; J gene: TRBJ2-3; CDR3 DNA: TGTGCCAGCAGTTACGATAGGGAGGCAGATACGCAGTATTTT; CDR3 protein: CASSYDREADTQYF